Presented here are 31 T cell receptor beta chains from one specimen sequenced in a study of blood T cells in healthy people across ages. Primed by a sample-barcoded 5' primer and a J-beta primer mix, a second PCR proceeded for about 7 to 12 cycles. TCRdb processed the 5' RACE reads anew with MiXCR; each CDR3 protein has one entry. In the table there are roughly 930,000 distinct CDR3 sequences, under 50% of which are singletons. What was sequenced was blood. These receptors were collected from a man aged 25-45 years in good health.

This clonotype was recorded a few times. The chain has TRBV20-1 and TRBJ2-7, with 10 positions matching TRBD1. The CDR3 has 14 residues. V shed 0 bases and J 3 bases; nucleotides not matched to a gene: 2. Germline values: CDR1 DFQATT, CDR2 SNEGSKA (reference sequence). Here the CDR3 DNA reads TGCAGTGCTAGAGACTGGGACAGGGGCTACGAGCAGTACTTC. Translating it yields CSARDWDRGYEQYF.

This chain connects TRBV7-9 to TRBJ1-1; D gene unclear. CDR1 SEHNR and CDR2 FQNEAQ come from the germline V gene (reference sequence). CDR3 length: 15 amino acids. Deletions cut 3 bases from V and 2 bases from J, with 13 bases between. CDR3 protein: CASSLESWGNTEAFF. CDR3 DNA: TGTGCCAGCAGCTTGGAGTCCTGGGGTAACACTGAAGCTTTCTTT.

This clonotype was picked up one time. Just one base apart from a much larger clone, this may be a read error. This sequence joins TRBV2 and TRBJ2-4; TRBD2 aligns across 8 bases. Looked up from germline, CDR1 is SNHLY and CDR2 is FYNNEI. Unmatched junction bases numbered 5, after V lost 4 bases and J lost 15 bases. This CDR3 has 11 amino acids. CDR3 DNA sequence: TGTGCCAGCAGTGCGACTAGCGTGGTGTACTTC. The encoded protein is CASSATSVVYF. The full variable domain, with the rest looked up from reference TRBV2 and TRBJ2-4, is EPEVTQTPSHQVTQMGQEVILRCVPISNHLYFYWYRQILGQKVEFLVSFYNNEISEKSEIFDDQFSVERPDGSNFTLKIRSTKLEDSAMYFCASSATSVVYFGAGTRLSVL.

The V gene is TRBV28, the J gene TRBJ2-5; TRBD1 agrees at 10 bases. The CDR3 is 17 amino acids. Germline V gives CDR1 MDHEN, CDR2 SYDVKM. V shed 3 bases and J 3 bases; nucleotides not matched to a gene: 10. The CDR3 reads CASSFIETGTGEETQYF. The CDR3 DNA is TGTGCCAGCAGTTTTATTGAAACCGGGACAGGGGAAGAGACCCAGTACTTC.

This clonotype was counted between two and nine times. CDR3 in DNA: TGTGCCAGCTCTACCCAGGGTGACAATCAGCCCCAGCATTTT. Its protein product is CASSTQGDNQPQHF. This chain connects TRBV6-6 to TRBJ1-5, with D maybe TRBD1 (5 bases). Germline CDR1 reads MNHNY; CDR2 reads SVGAGI (reference sequence). V was pared by 8 bases and J by 3 bases, with 14 bases between. This CDR3 is 14 amino acids long.

The chain carries TRBV20-1 and TRBJ2-5, with D possibly being TRBD1 (5 bases). The J call is in doubt because the DNA end fits TRBJ2-7 better. The germline gives CDR1 DFQATT, CDR2 SNEGSKA (reference sequence). The CDR3 spans 13 residues. CDR3 amino acids: CSARDARGREQYF. The CDR3 nucleotides read TGCAGTGCTAGAGATGCAAGGGGTCGCGAGCAGTACTTC.

The V gene is TRBV24-1, the J gene TRBJ1-2; a possible D gene is TRBD1 (6 bases). V shed 3 bases and J shed 4 bases, with 8 bases lying between them. CDR1 and CDR2 (germline): KGHDR, SFDVKD. The CDR3 extends over 13 amino acids. CDR3 in amino acids: CATSDQTGYGYTF. The CDR3 DNA sequence: TGTGCCACCAGTGATCAGACAGGCTATGGCTACACCTTC.

V is TRBV9 and J is TRBJ2-7; TRBD2 matches at 8 bases. Germline CDR1 is SGDLS and CDR2 is YYNGEE. The V and J ends lost 0 bases and 1 base, in that order; junction bases with no gene match: 12. This CDR3 has 18 amino acids. The CDR3 DNA sequence: TGTGCCAGCAGCGTAGCGGCCGCTGGGACTAGGCGTTCCTACGAGCAGTACTTC. It specifies CASSVAAAGTRRSYEQYF.

The chain joins TRBV7-9 to TRBJ1-6, with D uncertain. From germline, CDR1 is SEHNR and CDR2 FQNEAQ (reference sequence). CDR3 length equals 12 residues. Trimming stripped 5 bases from V and 9 bases from J, with 8 bases between. The CDR3 protein is CASSPPISPLHF. The DNA of the CDR3 is TGTGCCAGCAGCCCACCGATTTCACCCCTCCACTTT.

This clonotype was seen a handful of times. This rearrangement joins TRBV20-1 to TRBJ2-3; D is possibly TRBD2 (5 bases). The V and J ends lost 6 bases and 6 bases respectively, with 10 bases between them. The CDR3 spans 11 residues. Per the germline V gene, CDR1 is DFQATT and CDR2 is SNEGSKA (reference sequence). The CDR3, as DNA: TGCAGTGCGGAGAAGCGGGATACGCAGTATTTT. Its protein product is CSAEKRDTQYF.

Points on this clonotype: At one end the junction does not follow the germline gene, possibly because of a read error. This chain uses TRBV4-1 with TRBJ2-1, with 13 bases lining up with TRBD2. CDR1 MGHRA and CDR2 YSYEKL come from the germline V gene. There are 19 residues in the CDR3. CDR3 residues: CTSSRLLAGGPPSYNEQFF. CDR3 nucleotide sequence: TGCACCAGCAGCCGCCTACTAGCGGGGGGGCCTCCCTCCTACAATGAGCAGTTCTTC.

The chain recombines TRBV30 with TRBJ2-1; possible D gene TRBD1, 6 bases. CDR1 is GTSNPN and CDR2 is SVGIG in the germline V gene (reference sequence). The CDR3 runs 14 residues. The ends were cut back, 0 bases at V and 7 bases at J, with 13 bases in the middle. CDR3 nucleotide sequence: TGTGCCTGGAGTGTCACAGGGTTAAGAAATGAGCAGTTCTTC. Its translation: CAWSVTGLRNEQFF. Full variable domain (remainder filled in from reference TRBV30 and TRBJ2-1): SQTIHQWPATLVQPVGSPLSLECTVEGTSNPNLYWYRQAAGRGLQLLFYSVGIGQISSEVPQNLSASRPQDRQFILSSKKLLLSDSGFYLCAWSVTGLRNEQFFGPGTRLTVL.

As regards this clonotype: Its ends do not fully match the called genes, so a read error is possible. The rearrangement joins TRBV4-1 to TRBJ1-1; D uncertain. The CDR3 extends over 15 amino acids. Per the germline V gene, CDR1 is MGHRA and CDR2 is YSYEKL. The CDR3 protein is CTSSGLERGYTEAFF. The DNA for the CDR3 is TGCACCAGCAGCGGCCTAGAAAGAGGATACACTGAAGCTTTCTTT.

The sample holds a few counts of this clonotype. This chain links TRBV28 with TRBJ2-3; D is undetermined. The V and J ends lost 3 bases and 4 bases respectively, with 14 bases between them. Germline V gene sequence: CDR1 MDHEN, CDR2 SYDVKM. This CDR3 has 15 residues. Written as DNA, the CDR3 is TGTGCCAGCAGTTTGGGCGGATCAACCCCAGATACGCAGTATTTT. Its translation: CASSLGGSTPDTQYF. The whole variable domain, filled in from reference TRBV28 and TRBJ2-3, reads DVKVTQSSRYLVKRTGEKVFLECVQDMDHENMFWYRQDPGLGLRLIYFSYDVKMKEKGDIPEGYSVSREKKERFSLILESASTNQTSMYLCASSLGGSTPDTQYFGPGTRLTVL.

The chain recombines TRBV28 with TRBJ2-4; D ambiguous. Per the germline V gene, CDR1 is MDHEN and CDR2 is SYDVKM. CDR3 length: 14 amino acids. The ends were cut back, 6 bases at V and 3 bases at J, with 12 bases in the middle. The DNA for the CDR3 is TGTGCCAGCAGACCCATTACCGGCAAAAACATTCAGTACTTC. Translation gives CASRPITGKNIQYF.

This clonotype was seen a handful of times. This sequence joins TRBV5-1 and TRBJ2-5, with D possibly TRBD1 on 5 matching bases. CDR1 and CDR2 (germline): SGHRS, YFSETQ. The V and J ends lost 3 bases and 5 bases respectively, with 11 bases between them. The CDR3 totals 13 residues. CDR3 nucleotide sequence: TGCGCCAGCAGCTCCCAGGGTTGGGAGACCCAGTACTTC. This translates into CASSSQGWETQYF.

V and J are TRBV6-5 and TRBJ2-5, with D tentatively TRBD2 (6 bases). The germline V gene has CDR1 MNHEY and CDR2 SVGAGI. CDR3 length: 15 amino acids. V was clipped by 4 bases and J by 5 bases, with 17 bases between them. CDR3 sequence: CASSFFTEGSETQYF. The CDR3 region has the DNA TGTGCCAGCAGTTTTTTCACGGAGGGGTCGGAGACCCAGTACTTC.

This clonotype showed up many times. The chain has TRBV9 and TRBJ2-2; no clear D. CDR1 is SGDLS, CDR2 YYNGEE, per germline. The length of the CDR3 is 14 residues. The V end lost 4 bases, the J end lost 3 bases, and 10 bases lay between the germline ends. CDR3: CASSFKVDTGELFF. The DNA of the CDR3 is TGTGCCAGCAGCTTTAAGGTTGACACCGGGGAGCTGTTTTTT.

This clonotype showed up just a few times. The chain links TRBV4-2 to TRBJ2-3, with TRBD1 as a possible D gene (5 bases). Germline CDR1 reads LGHNA; CDR2 reads YNFKEQ. Trimming stripped 0 bases from V and 4 bases from J, with 17 bases between. The CDR3 extends over 17 amino acids. The CDR3: CASSQDWSGIFPDTQYF. DNA of the CDR3: TGTGCCAGCAGCCAAGATTGGTCAGGGATCTTCCCAGATACGCAGTATTTT.

This clonotype was seen more than once but under ten times. This chain joins TRBV5-1 and TRBJ2-5, with TRBD2 identical over 7 bases. This CDR3 region has 14 residues. Per germline, CDR1 SGHRS and CDR2 YFSETQ. The trim removed 3 bases at V and 3 bases at J, leaving 5 bases unmatched. In nucleotides, the CDR3 is TGCGCCAGCAGCTGGATGAGCGGGGAAGAGACCCAGTACTTC. Translating gives CASSWMSGEETQYF.

The chain uses TRBV5-1 and TRBJ1-6; D remains unclear. Trimming cost V 0 bases and J 0 bases, with 19 bases left between them. The CDR3 totals 20 residues. Germline loops: CDR1 SGHRS, CDR2 YFSETQ. Written as DNA, the CDR3 is TGCGCCAGCAGCTTGGTAGCTGGAGATACTTCAAGCTCCTATAATTCACCCCTCCACTTT. Its protein product is CASSLVAGDTSSSYNSPLHF.

The gene calls are TRBV9 and TRBJ2-3; D not certain. V dropped 0 bases and J dropped 2 bases, with 7 bases sitting between them. CDR1 and CDR2 (germline): SGDLS, YYNGEE. The CDR3 spans 14 residues. Here the CDR3 reads CASSVDVDTDTQYF. The CDR3 DNA sequence: TGTGCCAGCAGCGTAGATGTGGACACAGATACGCAGTATTTT.

The J gene is TRBJ2-7, the V gene TRBV3-1; 10 bases are a match to TRBD1. The CDR3 length is 14 residues. The germline V gene has CDR1 LGHDT and CDR2 YNNKEL (reference sequence). Trimming at V came to 4 bases and at J to 10 bases, leaving 10 bases not matched to a gene. The CDR3 is CASSLTGQGMAQYF. The CDR3 region has the DNA TGTGCCAGCAGCCTAACGGGACAGGGGATGGCCCAGTACTTC.

Turning to this clonotype: Its ends do not fully match the called genes, so a read error is possible. The chain carries TRBV2 and TRBJ2-7; D gene uncertain. Germline loops: CDR1 SNHLY, CDR2 FYNNEI. The CDR3 is made up of 12 amino acids. This CDR3 is CASTQTNYEQYF. CDR3 bases: TGTGCAAGCACACAGACGAACTACGAGCAGTACTTC.

The V call is TRBV24-1, the J call TRBJ2-3, with TRBD2 matching over 13 bases. Per germline, CDR1 KGHDR and CDR2 SFDVKD. V shed 6 bases, J shed 3 bases, and the junction held 8 bases outside the gene matches. The CDR3 covers 17 residues. This chain's CDR3 is CATSLGTSGALTDTQYF. CDR3 in DNA: TGTGCCACCAGTCTCGGGACTAGCGGGGCGTTGACAGATACGCAGTATTTT.

This clonotype was picked up many times. V is TRBV3-1 and J is TRBJ2-1; 14 nucleotides match TRBD2. The CDR3 consists of 17 residues. The V gene end was trimmed by 0 bases and the J gene end by 8 bases; junction bases not matched to a gene: 6. Germline-derived CDR1 and CDR2 are LGHDT and YNNKEL (reference sequence). The CDR3 bases are TGTGCCAGCAGCCAAGATCAGACTAGCGGGGGGGCACATGAGCAGTTCTTC. It codes for CASSQDQTSGGAHEQFF.

Comment on this clonotype: An end of the junction does not agree with germline; a read error may underlie this. The rearrangement uses TRBV6-2 or TRBV6-3 and TRBJ2-5, with TRBD2 matching 8 bases. This CDR3 has 14 residues. Germline V CDR1 and CDR2: MNHEY, SVGEGT. The CDR3 sequence: CASSSGTRGETRYF. CDR3 coding DNA: TGTGCCAGCAGTTCCGGGACTAGGGGGGAGACCCGGTACTTC.

The gene calls are TRBV20-1 and TRBJ2-5; weak D call: TRBD2 (5 bases). The CDR3 runs to 16 residues. Germline-derived CDR1 and CDR2 are DFQATT and SNEGSKA (reference sequence). Trimming took 0 bases from V and 11 from J, leaving 25 bases between them. The CDR3 region is CSARERRLGPYNEQYF. The CDR3 nucleotides read TGCAGTGCTAGAGAAAGGAGGCTAGGGCCCTACAATGAGCAGTACTTC.

The J gene is TRBJ2-5, the V gene TRBV25-1; weak D call: TRBD2 (7 bases). The V gene lost 3 bases and the J gene lost 5 bases, with 16 bases spanning the gap. CDR3 length: 15 residues. Germline V gene data show CDR1 as MGHDK and CDR2 as SYGVNS. CDR3 protein: CASSDTSRGGETQYF. The CDR3 region has the DNA TGTGCCAGCAGTGACACCAGTAGGGGGGGGGAGACCCAGTACTTC.

This clonotype was observed a handful of times. The V gene is TRBV10-3, the J gene TRBJ2-5, with D maybe TRBD2 (5 bases). The CDR3 runs 16 residues. V was cut by 2 bases and J by 5 bases, with 18 bases left in between. Per germline, CDR1 ENHRY and CDR2 SYGVKD. In nucleotides, the CDR3 is TGTGCCATCAGTGAGCCGTCCGGGCCCTCGGGGGAGACCCAGTACTTC. Protein product: CAISEPSGPSGETQYF.

Comments on this clonotype: One junction end disagrees with the germline gene, perhaps due to a read error. The gene calls are TRBV7-9 and TRBJ2-1; no clear D gene. Germline assignment: CDR1 SEHNR and CDR2 FQNEAQ (reference sequence). The CDR3 is 14 amino acids. The CDR3 DNA reads TGTGCCAGCAGGATGGTGTCCGGGTACATTGAGCAGTTCTTC. Amino acid sequence: CASRMVSGYIEQFF. The full variable domain, its missing parts supplied by reference TRBV7-9 and TRBJ2-1, is DTGVSQNPRHKITKRGQNVTFRCDPISEHNRLYWYRQTLGQGPEFLTYFQNEAQLEKSRLLSDRFSAERPKGSFSTLEIQRTEQGDSAMYLCASRMVSGYIEQFFGPGTRLTVL.